Shown below are 10 T cell receptor beta chains from a single sample sequenced in a study of blood T cell repertoires in COVID-19. TCRdb's copy holds only in-frame clones and misses some; the assay was immunoSEQ multiplex PCR. In the table there are around 140,000 clones, approximately 90% of which are singletons. The sample comprised peripheral blood. These receptors came from a man between 60 and 70 years old with COVID-19, enrolled during active disease.

The CDR3 sequence: CASSRSGGRGYTF. The CDR3 DNA sequence: TGTGCCAGCAGCCGTTCGGGGGGTAGGGGCTACACCTTC. V is TRBV6-5 and J is TRBJ1-2; weak D call: TRBD1 (5 bases). Germline CDR1 MNHEY, CDR2 SVGAGI. CDR3 length: 13 amino acids. V lost 6 bases and J lost 8, with 16 bases in between.

The V gene is TRBV2, the J gene TRBJ2-4; 7 bases map to TRBD2. Germline values: CDR1 SNHLY, CDR2 FYNNEI. The CDR3 covers 15 residues. V lost 8 bases, J lost 3 bases, and 10 bases stayed unmatched. CDR3 sequence: CASGWAGEVKNIQYF. The CDR3 DNA follows: TGTGCCAGCGGATGGGCGGGGGAGGTCAAAAACATTCAGTACTTC.

The rearrangement joins TRBV3-1 (or the pseudogene TRBV3-2) to TRBJ1-2; D ambiguous. Trimming pared 3 bases from V and 1 base from J, leaving 15 bases between. The CDR3 is made up of 16 amino acids. The germline gives CDR1 LGHDT, CDR2 YNNKEL (reference sequence). As DNA, the CDR3 is TGTGCCAGCAGCCACACCCCGAGGCAGCTTAACTATGGCTACACCTTC. Encoded protein: CASSHTPRQLNYGYTF.

This chain connects TRBV7-6 to TRBJ2-3; D gene ambiguous. V shed 1 base and J shed 2 bases, with 13 bases lying between them. This CDR3 has 16 residues. Germline V gene data show CDR1 as SGHVS and CDR2 as FNYEAQ. CDR3 protein: CASSLGRGPDTDTQYF. CDR3 DNA sequence: TGTGCCAGCAGCTTAGGTAGAGGTCCGGACACAGATACGCAGTATTTT.

The chain is built from TRBV6-5 and TRBJ2-7, with D maybe TRBD1 (6 bases). The V gene lost 0 bases and the J gene lost 3 bases, with 12 bases spanning the gap. The CDR3 contains 15 residues. Germline CDR1 MNHEY, CDR2 SVGAGI. CDR3 in amino acids: CASSYSPGAIYEQYF. CDR3 coding DNA: TGTGCCAGCAGTTACTCACCAGGGGCCATCTACGAGCAGTACTTC.

This clone was found once. The chain couples TRBV5-1 to TRBJ1-1, with 8 bases lining up with TRBD1. The CDR3 totals 17 residues. Unmatched junction bases numbered 10, after V lost 0 bases and J lost 3 bases. Germline V lookup: CDR1 SGHRS, CDR2 YFSETQ. The chain's CDR3 is CASSLVGQGHQDTEAFF. In nucleotides, the CDR3 is TGCGCCAGCAGCTTGGTTGGACAGGGCCATCAGGACACTGAAGCTTTCTTT. The full variable domain, with the rest looked up from reference TRBV5-1 and TRBJ1-1, is KAGVTQTPRYLIKTRGQQVTLSCSPISGHRSVSWYQQTPGQGLQFLFEYFSETQRNKGNFPGRFSGRQFSNSRSEMNVSTLELGDSALYLCASSLVGQGHQDTEAFFGQGTRLTVV.

V gene TRBV5-1 combines with J gene TRBJ1-1, with 12 bases identical to TRBD1. This CDR3 spans 17 amino acids. The V and J ends lost 0 bases and 0 bases, in that order; junction bases with no gene match: 3. Per the germline V gene, CDR1 is SGHRS and CDR2 is YFSETQ. Here the CDR3 DNA reads TGCGCCAGCAGCTTGGAGGGACAGGGGGCGGTGAACACTGAAGCTTTCTTT. It codes for CASSLEGQGAVNTEAFF.

The chain has TRBV6-6 and TRBJ2-1, with 7 bases fitting TRBD2. Per the germline V gene, CDR1 is MNHNY and CDR2 is SVGAGI (reference sequence). This CDR3 region has 15 residues. V lost 5 bases to trimming and J lost 4 bases; unmatched junction nucleotides: 8. DNA of the CDR3: TGTGCCAGCAGTCACCTAAAGGGACTATACAATGAGCAGTTCTTC. Amino acids: CASSHLKGLYNEQFF.

The V gene is TRBV3-1 (or the pseudogene TRBV3-2), the J gene TRBJ1-5; 7 positions match TRBD1. V lost 4 bases to trimming and J lost 4 bases; unmatched junction nucleotides: 7. This CDR3 contains 15 residues. The germline V gene has CDR1 LGHDT and CDR2 YNNKEL (reference sequence). CDR3 protein: CASSPGAGGNQPQHF. The CDR3 region has the DNA TGTGCCAGCAGCCCCGGGGCAGGGGGAAATCAGCCCCAGCATTTT.

The chain uses TRBV4-2 and TRBJ1-2; 10 positions agree with TRBD1. V lost 0 bases and J lost 8; bases outside the gene matches: 12. Germline values: CDR1 LGHNA, CDR2 YNFKEQ. The CDR3 consists of 17 residues. CDR3 bases: TGTGCCAGCAGCCAAGATTGGGCCGGGACAGGGGAAGGAGGCTACACCTTC. Translating it yields CASSQDWAGTGEGGYTF.